Shown below are 10 T cell receptor beta chains from a single sample sequenced in a study of cytomegalovirus exposure and HLA in healthy donors. PCR was performed using 60 Vbeta and 13 Jbeta primers. Profiled with immunoSEQ multiplex PCR; TCRdb holds only in-frame clones, not every one. The sample lists around 61,000 clones, about 63% occurring once. What was sequenced was PBMCs. Every receptor here comes from a man aged 35 to 55 in good health and CMV-seropositive.

This clone occurred once. The chain couples TRBV29-1 to TRBJ1-1; D might be TRBD1 (6 bases). The V end lost 7 bases, the J end lost 3 bases, and 12 bases lay between the germline ends. This CDR3 has 12 amino acids. Per the germline V gene, CDR1 is SQVTM and CDR2 is ANQGSEA. DNA for the CDR3: TGCAGCGCTGGGAGGGGGGACACTGAAGCTTTCTTT. Its protein product is CSAGRGDTEAFF.

The V gene is TRBV7-6, the J gene TRBJ2-2; the D gene is possibly TRBD1 (5 bases). V was shortened by 1 base and J by 6 bases, with 9 bases between the two germline ends. This CDR3 has 14 amino acids. Germline V CDR1 and CDR2: SGHVS, FNYEAQ. In nucleotides, the CDR3 is TGTGCCAGCAGCTTAGATCAGGGTTCCGGGGAGCTGTTTTTT. This gives the protein CASSLDQGSGELFF.

A few counts support this clone. The chain recombines TRBV19 with TRBJ2-1; 9 bases agree with TRBD1. In germline, CDR1 is LNHDA, CDR2 SQIVND (reference sequence). The V segment lost 5 bases and the J segment 7 bases; nucleotides outside the gene matches: 3. This CDR3 has 13 residues. CDR3 nucleotides: TGTGCCAGTAGTCCCGACAGGGGGAATGAGCAGTTCTTC. The encoded protein is CASSPDRGNEQFF. Full variable domain (outside the CDR3, taken from reference TRBV19 and TRBJ2-1): DGGITQSPKYLFRKEGQNVTLSCEQNLNHDAMYWYRQDPGQGLRLIYYSQIVNDFQKGDIAEGYSVSREKKESFPLTVTSAQKNPTAFYLCASSPDRGNEQFFGPGTRLTVL.

This clone was seen only once. V is TRBV18 and J is TRBJ2-1; 9 bases are a match to TRBD1. This CDR3 is 14 amino acids long. Trimming removed 8 bases from V and 7 bases from J; junction bases left unmatched: 9. The V gene's germline CDR1 is KGHSH and CDR2 LQKENI. The CDR3 DNA follows: TGTGCCAGCAACATCGGGACAGGGTTGAATGAGCAGTTCTTC. This codes for CASNIGTGLNEQFF.

The V and J genes are TRBV7-3 and TRBJ2-1; D not resolved. The CDR3 loop spans 15 amino acids. Germline assignment: CDR1 SGHTA and CDR2 FQGTGA. Trimming stripped 2 bases from V and 5 bases from J, with 13 bases between. The CDR3 DNA reads as TGTGCCAGCAGCTTATCCACACCTCCCCACAATGAGCAGTTCTTC. It encodes CASSLSTPPHNEQFF.

This clone came up a few times. J is TRBJ2-5 and V is TRBV11-2, with D perhaps matching TRBD1 (5 bases). From germline, CDR1 is SGHAT and CDR2 FQNNGV. This CDR3 contains 14 residues. Deletions cut 5 bases from V and 7 bases from J, with 17 bases between. Written as DNA, the CDR3 is TGTGCCAGCAGCCCCCCAGCAGGGCCGGGGACCCAGTACTTC. Translation: CASSPPAGPGTQYF.

The CDR3 nucleotides are TGTGCCAGCAGCGGACGACTAGCGGGAGGACACTACAATGAGCAGTTCTTC. Translating it yields CASSGRLAGGHYNEQFF. The chain is built from TRBV7-8 and TRBJ2-1; 13 positions match TRBD2. Germline CDR1 and CDR2: SGHVS and FQNEAQ. There are 17 residues in the CDR3. With 5 bases clipped from V and 3 bases from J, the junction kept 7 bases outside the gene matches.

The chain joins TRBV29-1 to TRBJ1-5; D ambiguous. Germline values: CDR1 SQVTM, CDR2 ANQGSEA. This CDR3 is 13 amino acids long. With 2 bases removed from V and 7 bases from J, the gap between germline ends came to 12 bases. The chain's CDR3 is CSVETREGQPQHF. The CDR3 DNA reads as TGCAGCGTTGAAACGCGGGAGGGACAGCCCCAGCATTTT. Full variable domain (rest looked up from reference TRBV29-1 and TRBJ1-5): SAVISQKPSRDICQRGTSLTIQCQVDSQVTMMFWYRQQPGQSLTLIATANQGSEATYESGFVIDKFPISRPNLTFSTLTVSNMSPEDSSIYLCSVETREGQPQHFGDGTRLSIL.

This chain connects TRBV7-2 to TRBJ2-2, with a weak D call TRBD1 (5 bases). The ends were cut back, 7 bases at V and 0 bases at J, with 9 bases in the middle. From germline, CDR1 is SGHTA and CDR2 FQGNSA. This CDR3 region has 14 residues. The CDR3 region has the DNA TGTGCCAGCAATGCAGGGCCGAACACCGGGGAGCTGTTTTTT. Translating it yields CASNAGPNTGELFF.

The chain has TRBV7-9 and TRBJ2-3, with D unclear. CDR3 length equals 15 residues. Germline V lookup: CDR1 SEHNR, CDR2 FQNEAQ (reference sequence). V dropped 1 base and J dropped 5 bases, with 13 bases sitting between them. The CDR3 is CASSLVVLPGDTQYF. The CDR3 DNA reads as TGTGCCAGCAGCTTAGTAGTGCTCCCTGGAGATACGCAGTATTTT.